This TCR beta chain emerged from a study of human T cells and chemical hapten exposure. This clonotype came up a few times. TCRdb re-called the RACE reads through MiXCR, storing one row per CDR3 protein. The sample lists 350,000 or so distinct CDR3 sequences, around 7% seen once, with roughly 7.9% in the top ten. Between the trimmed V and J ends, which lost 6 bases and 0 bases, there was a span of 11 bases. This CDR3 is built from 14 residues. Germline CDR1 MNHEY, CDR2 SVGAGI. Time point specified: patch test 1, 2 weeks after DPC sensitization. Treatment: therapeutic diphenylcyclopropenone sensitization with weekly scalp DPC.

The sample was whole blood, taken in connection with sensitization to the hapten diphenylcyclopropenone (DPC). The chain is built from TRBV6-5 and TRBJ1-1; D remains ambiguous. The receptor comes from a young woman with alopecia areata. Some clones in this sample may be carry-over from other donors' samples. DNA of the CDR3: TGTGCCAGCAGGTTTGGGCGGTTGAACACTGAAGCTTTCTTT. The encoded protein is CASRFGRLNTEAFF.